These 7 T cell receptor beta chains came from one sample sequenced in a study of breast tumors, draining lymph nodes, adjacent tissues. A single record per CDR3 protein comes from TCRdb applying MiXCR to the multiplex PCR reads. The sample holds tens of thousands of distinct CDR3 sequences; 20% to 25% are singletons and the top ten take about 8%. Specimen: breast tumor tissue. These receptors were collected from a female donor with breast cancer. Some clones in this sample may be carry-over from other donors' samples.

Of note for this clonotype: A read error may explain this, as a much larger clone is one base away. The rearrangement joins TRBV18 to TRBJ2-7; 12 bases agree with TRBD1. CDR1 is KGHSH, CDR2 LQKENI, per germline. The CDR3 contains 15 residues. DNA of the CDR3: TGTGCCATCTCACCAGGGACAGGGGGCAGCCCCGAGCAGTACTTC. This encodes CAISPGTGGSPEQYF.

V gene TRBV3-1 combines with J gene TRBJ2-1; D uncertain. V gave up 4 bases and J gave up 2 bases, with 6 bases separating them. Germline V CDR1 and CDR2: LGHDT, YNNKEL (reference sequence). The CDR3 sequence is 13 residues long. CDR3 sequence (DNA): TGTGCCAGCAGCCTAGCAGCCTACAATGAGCAGTTCTTC. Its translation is CASSLAAYNEQFF.

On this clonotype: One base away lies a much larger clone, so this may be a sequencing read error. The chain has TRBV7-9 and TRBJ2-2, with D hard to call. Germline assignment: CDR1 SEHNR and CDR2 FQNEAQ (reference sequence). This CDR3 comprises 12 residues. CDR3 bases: TGTGCCGGCAGCTCGATCAGAGGGGAGCTGTTTTTT. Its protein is CAGSSIRGELFF.

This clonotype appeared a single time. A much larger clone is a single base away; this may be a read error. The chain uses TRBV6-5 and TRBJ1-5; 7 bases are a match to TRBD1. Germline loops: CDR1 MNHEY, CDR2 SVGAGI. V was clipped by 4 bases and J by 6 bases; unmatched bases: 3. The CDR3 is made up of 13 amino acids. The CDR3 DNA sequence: TGTGCCAGCAGTTCGCAGGGGGTTCAGCCCCAGCATTTT. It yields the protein CASSSQGVQPQHF.

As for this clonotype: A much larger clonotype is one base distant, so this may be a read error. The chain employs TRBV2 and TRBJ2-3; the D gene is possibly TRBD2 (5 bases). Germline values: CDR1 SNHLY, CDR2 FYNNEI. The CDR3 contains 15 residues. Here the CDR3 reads CASSSRRASTDTQCF. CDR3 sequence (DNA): TGTGCCAGCAGCTCTCGACGAGCTAGCACAGATACGCAGTGTTTT.

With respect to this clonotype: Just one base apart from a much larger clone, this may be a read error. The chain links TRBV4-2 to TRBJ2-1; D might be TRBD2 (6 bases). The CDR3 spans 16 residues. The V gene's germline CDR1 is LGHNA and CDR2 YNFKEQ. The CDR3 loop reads CAGSQVVGTGYNEQFF. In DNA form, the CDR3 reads TGTGCCGGCAGCCAAGTTGTAGGGACTGGCTACAATGAGCAGTTCTTC.

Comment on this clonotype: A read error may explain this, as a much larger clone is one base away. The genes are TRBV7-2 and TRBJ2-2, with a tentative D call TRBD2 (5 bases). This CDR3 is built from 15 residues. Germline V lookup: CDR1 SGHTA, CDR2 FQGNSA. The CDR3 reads CASSRYAGNTRELFF. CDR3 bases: TGTGCCAGCAGCCGATATGCGGGCAACACCCGGGAGCTGTTTTTT.